What follows describes a single T cell receptor (beta chain). These data come from a study of blood T cell repertoires in COVID-19. Whole-study context: Italy, Spain and the United States were the sources of the convalescent and acute COVID-19 samples. PBMCs, B-cell-depleted T cells, or T cells were the source of the cDNA or gDNA that made up the material.

This CDR3 comprises 15 residues. The V and J ends lost 1 base and 6 bases, in that order; junction bases with no gene match: 5. CDR1 and CDR2 from the germline V gene are MNHNS and SASEGT. Seattle cases were enrolled at active infection and followed longitudinally. Per the authors' pipeline: The authors estimated nucleated cell counts from reference gene primer amplification. The data were produced by immunoSEQ multiplex PCR, yet TCRdb's version contains in-frame clones alone and is incomplete. V, J and clone size are those of that table, while D and trimming were read from the DNA. Found here are some 140,000 clones, roughly 88% of them singletons; the top ten hold 0.6% to 0.7%.

The TCR comes from a man between 60 and 75 years old with COVID-19, enrolled during active disease. Sequenced sample: peripheral blood. This chain joins TRBV6-1 and TRBJ2-3; 9 bases map to TRBD2. For the CDR3, the DNA is TGTGCCAGCAGTGAAGTAGCGGGAGTCTACGATACGCAGTATTTT. Its translation is CASSEVAGVYDTQYF.